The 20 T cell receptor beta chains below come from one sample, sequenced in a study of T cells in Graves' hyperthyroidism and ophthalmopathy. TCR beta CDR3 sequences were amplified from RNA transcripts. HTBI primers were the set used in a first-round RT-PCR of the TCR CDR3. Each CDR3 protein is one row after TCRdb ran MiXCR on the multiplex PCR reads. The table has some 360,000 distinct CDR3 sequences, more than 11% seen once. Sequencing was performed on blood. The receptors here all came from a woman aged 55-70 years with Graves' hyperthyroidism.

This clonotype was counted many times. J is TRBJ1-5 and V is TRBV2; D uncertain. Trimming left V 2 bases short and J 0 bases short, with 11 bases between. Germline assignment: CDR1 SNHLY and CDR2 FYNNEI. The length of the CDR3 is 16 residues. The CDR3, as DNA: TGTGCCAGCAGTGAACTAGGGCAGATTAGCAATCAGCCCCAGCATTTT. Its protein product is CASSELGQISNQPQHF. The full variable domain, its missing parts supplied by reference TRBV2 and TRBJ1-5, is EPEVTQTPSHQVTQMGQEVILRCVPISNHLYFYWYRQILGQKVEFLVSFYNNEISEKSEIFDDQFSVERPDGSNFTLKIRSTKLEDSAMYFCASSELGQISNQPQHFGDGTRLSIL.

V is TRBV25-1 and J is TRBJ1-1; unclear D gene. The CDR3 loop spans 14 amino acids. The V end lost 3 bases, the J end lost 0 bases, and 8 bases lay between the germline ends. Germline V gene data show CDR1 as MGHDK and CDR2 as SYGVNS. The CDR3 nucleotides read TGTGCCAGCAGTGATGAGGGAGTGAACACTGAAGCTTTCTTT. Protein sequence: CASSDEGVNTEAFF.

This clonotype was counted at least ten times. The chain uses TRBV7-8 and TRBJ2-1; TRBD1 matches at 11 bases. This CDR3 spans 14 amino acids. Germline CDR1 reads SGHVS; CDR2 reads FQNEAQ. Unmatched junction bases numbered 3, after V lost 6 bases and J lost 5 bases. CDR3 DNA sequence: TGTGCCAGCAGTGGGACAGGGGGTAACAATGAGCAGTTCTTC. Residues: CASSGTGGNNEQFF.

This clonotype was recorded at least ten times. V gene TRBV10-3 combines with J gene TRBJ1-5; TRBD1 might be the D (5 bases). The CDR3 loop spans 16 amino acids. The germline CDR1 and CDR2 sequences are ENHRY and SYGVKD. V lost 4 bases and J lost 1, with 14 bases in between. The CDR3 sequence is CAISGRGDASNQPQHF. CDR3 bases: TGTGCCATCAGTGGAAGGGGAGACGCGAGCAATCAGCCCCAGCATTTT.

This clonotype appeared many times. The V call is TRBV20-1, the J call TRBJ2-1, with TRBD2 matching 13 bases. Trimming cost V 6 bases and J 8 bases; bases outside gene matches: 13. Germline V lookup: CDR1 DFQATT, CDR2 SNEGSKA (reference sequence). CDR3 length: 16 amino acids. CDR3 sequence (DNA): TGCAGTGCACCCACTAGCGGGAGGGAATTTCTGTATGAGCAGTTCTTC. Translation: CSAPTSGREFLYEQFF.

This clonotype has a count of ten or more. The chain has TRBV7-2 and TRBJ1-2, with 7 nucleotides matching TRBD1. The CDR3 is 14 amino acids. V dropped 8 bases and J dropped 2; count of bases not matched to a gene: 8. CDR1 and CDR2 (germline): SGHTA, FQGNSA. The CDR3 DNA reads TGTGCCAGCCGGGGACAGAACTTCAACTATGGCTACACCTTC. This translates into CASRGQNFNYGYTF.

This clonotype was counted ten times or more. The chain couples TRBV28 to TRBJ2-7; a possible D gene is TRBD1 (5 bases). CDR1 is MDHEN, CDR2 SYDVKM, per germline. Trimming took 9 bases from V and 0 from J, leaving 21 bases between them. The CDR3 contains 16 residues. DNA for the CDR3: TGTGCCAGTAACAGCCGGTACAGGCTAAGCTCCTACGAGCAGTACTTC. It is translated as CASNSRYRLSSYEQYF. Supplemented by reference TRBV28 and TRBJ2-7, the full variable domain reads DVKVTQSSRYLVKRTGEKVFLECVQDMDHENMFWYRQDPGLGLRLIYFSYDVKMKEKGDIPEGYSVSREKKERFSLILESASTNQTSMYLCASNSRYRLSSYEQYFGPGTRLTVT.

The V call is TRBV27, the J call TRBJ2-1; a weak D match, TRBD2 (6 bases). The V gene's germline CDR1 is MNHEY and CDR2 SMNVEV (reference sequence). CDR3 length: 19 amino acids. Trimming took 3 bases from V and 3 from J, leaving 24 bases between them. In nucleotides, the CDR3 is TGTGCCAGCAGTTTTTCCCCCCTTGGCGGAGGGATGTTCTACAATGAGCAGTTCTTC. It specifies CASSFSPLGGGMFYNEQFF.

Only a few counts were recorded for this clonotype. The CDR3 loop reads CSAGSPSTDTQYF. The DNA for the CDR3 is TGCAGTGCTGGCTCCCCCAGCACAGATACGCAGTATTTT. The chain is built from TRBV20-1 and TRBJ2-3; no clear D gene. V was pared by 5 bases and J by 0 bases, with 9 bases between. The CDR3 is made up of 13 amino acids. Germline V gene data show CDR1 as DFQATT and CDR2 as SNEGSKA (reference sequence).

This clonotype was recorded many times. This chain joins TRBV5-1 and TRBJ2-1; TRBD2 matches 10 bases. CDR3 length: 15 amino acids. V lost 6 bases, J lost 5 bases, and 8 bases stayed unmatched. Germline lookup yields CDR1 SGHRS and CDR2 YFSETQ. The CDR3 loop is CASNRGLAANNEQFF. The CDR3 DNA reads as TGCGCCAGCAACCGAGGACTAGCGGCCAACAATGAGCAGTTCTTC. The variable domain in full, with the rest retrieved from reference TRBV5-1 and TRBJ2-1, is KAGVTQTPRYLIKTRGQQVTLSCSPISGHRSVSWYQQTPGQGLQFLFEYFSETQRNKGNFPGRFSGRQFSNSRSEMNVSTLELGDSALYLCASNRGLAANNEQFFGPGTRLTVL.

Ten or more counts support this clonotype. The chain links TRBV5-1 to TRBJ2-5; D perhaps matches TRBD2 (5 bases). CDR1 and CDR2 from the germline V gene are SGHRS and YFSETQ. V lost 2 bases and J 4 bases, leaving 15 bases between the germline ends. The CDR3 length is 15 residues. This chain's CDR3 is CASSFSSGGRETQYF. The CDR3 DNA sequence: TGCGCCAGCAGCTTTTCCTCAGGAGGACGAGAGACCCAGTACTTC. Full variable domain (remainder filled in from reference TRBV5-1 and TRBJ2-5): KAGVTQTPRYLIKTRGQQVTLSCSPISGHRSVSWYQQTPGQGLQFLFEYFSETQRNKGNFPGRFSGRQFSNSRSEMNVSTLELGDSALYLCASSFSSGGRETQYFGPGTRLLVL.

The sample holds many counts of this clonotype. DNA of the CDR3: TGTGCCAGCAGCCGCCAGTCTGGGCAGTACTTC. It codes for CASSRQSGQYF. The gene calls are TRBV11-2 and TRBJ2-7; D unresolved. The CDR3 has 11 amino acids. Germline V gives CDR1 SGHAT, CDR2 FQNNGV. Trimming shortened V by 5 bases and J by 9 bases, and 11 bases separated the two germline ends.

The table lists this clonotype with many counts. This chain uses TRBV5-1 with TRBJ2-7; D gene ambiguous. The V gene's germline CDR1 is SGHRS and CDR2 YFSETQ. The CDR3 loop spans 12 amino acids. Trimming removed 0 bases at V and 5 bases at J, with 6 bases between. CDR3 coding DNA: TGCGCCAGCAGCTTGGAGTTGCACGAGCAGTACTTC. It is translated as CASSLELHEQYF.

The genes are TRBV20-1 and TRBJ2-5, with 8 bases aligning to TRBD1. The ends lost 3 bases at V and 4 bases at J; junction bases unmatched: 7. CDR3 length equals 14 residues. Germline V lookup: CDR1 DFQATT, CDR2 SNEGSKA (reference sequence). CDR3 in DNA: TGCAGTGCTAGCCCCGGACAGGGAGGAGAGACCCAGTACTTC. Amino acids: CSASPGQGGETQYF.

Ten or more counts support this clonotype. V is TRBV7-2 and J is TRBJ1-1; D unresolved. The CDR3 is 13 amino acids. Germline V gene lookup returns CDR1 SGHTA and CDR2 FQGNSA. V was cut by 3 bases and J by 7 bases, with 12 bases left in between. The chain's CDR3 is CASSLSWAFEAFF. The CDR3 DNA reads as TGTGCCAGCAGCTTGTCCTGGGCTTTTGAAGCTTTCTTT.

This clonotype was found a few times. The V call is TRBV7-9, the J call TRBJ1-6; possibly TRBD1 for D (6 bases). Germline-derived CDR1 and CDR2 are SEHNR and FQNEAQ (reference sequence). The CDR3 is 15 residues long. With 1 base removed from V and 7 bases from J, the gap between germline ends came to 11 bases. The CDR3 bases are TGTGCCAGCAGCTTAGTCCAGGGGCTGAATTCACCCCTCCACTTT. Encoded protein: CASSLVQGLNSPLHF.

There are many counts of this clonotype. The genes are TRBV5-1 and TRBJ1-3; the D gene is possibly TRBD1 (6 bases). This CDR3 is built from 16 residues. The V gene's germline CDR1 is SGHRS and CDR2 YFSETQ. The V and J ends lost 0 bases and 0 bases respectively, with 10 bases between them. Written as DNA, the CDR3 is TGCGCCAGCAGCTTGGAGGGACACTTCTCTGGAAACACCATATATTTT. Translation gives CASSLEGHFSGNTIYF.

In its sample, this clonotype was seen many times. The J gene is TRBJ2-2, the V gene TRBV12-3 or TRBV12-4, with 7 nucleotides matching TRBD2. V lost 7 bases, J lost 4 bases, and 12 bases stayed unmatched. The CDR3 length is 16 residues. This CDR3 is CASIQPGASGTGELFF. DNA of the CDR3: TGTGCCAGCATTCAACCTGGGGCTAGCGGCACCGGGGAGCTGTTTTTT.

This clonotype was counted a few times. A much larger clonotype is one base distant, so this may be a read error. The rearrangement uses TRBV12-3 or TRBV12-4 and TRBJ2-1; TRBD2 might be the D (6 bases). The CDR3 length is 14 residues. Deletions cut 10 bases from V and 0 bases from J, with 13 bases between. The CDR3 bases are TGTGCCAACGCCGCGGGGCGCTCCTACAATGAGCAGTTCTTC. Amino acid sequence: CANAAGRSYNEQFF.

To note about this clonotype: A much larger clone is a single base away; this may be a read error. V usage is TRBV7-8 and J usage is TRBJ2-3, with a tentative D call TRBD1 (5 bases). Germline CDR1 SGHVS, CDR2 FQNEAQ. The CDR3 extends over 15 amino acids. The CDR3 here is CASSLVQGSTDTLYF. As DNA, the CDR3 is TGTGCCAGCAGCTTAGTGCAGGGTAGCACAGATACGCTGTATTTT.